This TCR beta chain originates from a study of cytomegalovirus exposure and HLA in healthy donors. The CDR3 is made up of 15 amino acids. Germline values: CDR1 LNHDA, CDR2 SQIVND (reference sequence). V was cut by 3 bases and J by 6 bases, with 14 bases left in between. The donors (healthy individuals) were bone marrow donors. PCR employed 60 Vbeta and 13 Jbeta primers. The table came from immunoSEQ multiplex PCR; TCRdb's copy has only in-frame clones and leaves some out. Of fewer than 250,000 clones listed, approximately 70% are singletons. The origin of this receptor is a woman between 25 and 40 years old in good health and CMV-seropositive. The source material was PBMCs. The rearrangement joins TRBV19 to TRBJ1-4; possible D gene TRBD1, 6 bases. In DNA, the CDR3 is TGTGCCAGTAGTATCGATGCAGGGGTTTATGAAAAACTGTTTTTT. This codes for CASSIDAGVYEKLFF.